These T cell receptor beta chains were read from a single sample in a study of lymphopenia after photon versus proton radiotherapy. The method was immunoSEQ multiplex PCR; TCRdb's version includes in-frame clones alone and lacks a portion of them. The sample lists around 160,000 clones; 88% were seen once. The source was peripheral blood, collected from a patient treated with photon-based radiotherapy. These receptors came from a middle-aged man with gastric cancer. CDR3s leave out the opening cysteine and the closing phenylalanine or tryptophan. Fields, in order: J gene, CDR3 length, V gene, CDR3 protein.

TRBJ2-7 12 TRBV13 ASSRIGSSYEQY
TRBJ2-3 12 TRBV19 ASNLGGNTDTQY
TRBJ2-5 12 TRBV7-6 ASSRTGTRETQY
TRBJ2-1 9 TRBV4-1 ASSQGNEQF
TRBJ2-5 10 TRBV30 AWSPPRETQY
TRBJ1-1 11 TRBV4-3 ASSQDSGSEAF
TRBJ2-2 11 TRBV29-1 SVGQGASGELF
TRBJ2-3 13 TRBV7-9 ASSLAAGGTDTQY
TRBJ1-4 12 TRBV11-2 ASSFSATNEKLF
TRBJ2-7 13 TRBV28 ASISGGSSAHEQY
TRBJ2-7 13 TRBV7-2 ASSFSGHHYYEQY
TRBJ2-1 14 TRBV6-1 ASSEAAGGIYNEQF
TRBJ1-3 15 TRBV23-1 ASSQLRQGSLGNTIY
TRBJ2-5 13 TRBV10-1 ASSESTAPQETQY
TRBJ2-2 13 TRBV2 ASSSLAGGTGELF
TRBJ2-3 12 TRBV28 ASSLSPSGDTQY
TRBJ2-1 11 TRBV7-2 ASSLETSGREF
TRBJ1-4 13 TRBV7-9 ASSLTGLTNEKLF
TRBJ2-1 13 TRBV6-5 ASSDRLAGADEQF
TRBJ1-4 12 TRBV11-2 ASSIGVANEKLF
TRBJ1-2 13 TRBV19 ASSIEGIPPYGYT
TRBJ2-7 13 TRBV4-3 ASSQVGTARNEQY
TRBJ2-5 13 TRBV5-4 ASSRRIGAQETQY
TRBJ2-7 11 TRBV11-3 ASSPRGTYEQY
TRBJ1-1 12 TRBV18 ASSSTGAWTEAF
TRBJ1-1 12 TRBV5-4 ASSLQGRGTEAF
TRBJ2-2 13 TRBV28 ASSLWVLGTGELF
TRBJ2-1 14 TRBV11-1 ASSFGGESSYNEQF
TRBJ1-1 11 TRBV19 ASSFDLNTEAF
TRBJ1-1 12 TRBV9 ASSVGGVNTEAF
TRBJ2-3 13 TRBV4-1 ASRWQGLSTDTQY
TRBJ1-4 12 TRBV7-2 ASSLSFLGAKLF
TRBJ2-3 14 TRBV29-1 SVDGVWGQGTDTQY
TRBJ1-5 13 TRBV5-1 ASSLEGNSNQPQH
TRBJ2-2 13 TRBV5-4 ASSSGLSPPGELF
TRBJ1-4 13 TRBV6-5 ASSSSFWGGEKLF
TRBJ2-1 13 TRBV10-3 AISSGTSPGNPQF